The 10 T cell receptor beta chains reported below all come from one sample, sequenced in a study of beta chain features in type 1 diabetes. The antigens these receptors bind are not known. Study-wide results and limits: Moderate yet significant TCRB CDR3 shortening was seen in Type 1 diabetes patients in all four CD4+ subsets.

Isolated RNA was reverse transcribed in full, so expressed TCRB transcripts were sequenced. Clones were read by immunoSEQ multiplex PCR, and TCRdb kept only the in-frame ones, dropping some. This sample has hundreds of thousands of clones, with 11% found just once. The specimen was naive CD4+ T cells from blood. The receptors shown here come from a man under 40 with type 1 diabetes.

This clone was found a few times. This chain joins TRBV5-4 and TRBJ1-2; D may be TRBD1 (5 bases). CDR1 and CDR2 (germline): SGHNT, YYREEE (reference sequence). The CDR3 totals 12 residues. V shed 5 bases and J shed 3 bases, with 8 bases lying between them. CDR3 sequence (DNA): TGTGCCAGCAGTTCAGGGTACTATGGCTACACCTTC. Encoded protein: CASSSGYYGYTF. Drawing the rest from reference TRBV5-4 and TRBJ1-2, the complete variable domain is ETGVTQSPTHLIKTRGQQVTLRCSSQSGHNTVSWYQQALGQGPQFIFQYYREEENGRGNFPPRFSGLQFPNYSSELNVNALELDDSALYLCASSSGYYGYTFGSGTRLTVV.

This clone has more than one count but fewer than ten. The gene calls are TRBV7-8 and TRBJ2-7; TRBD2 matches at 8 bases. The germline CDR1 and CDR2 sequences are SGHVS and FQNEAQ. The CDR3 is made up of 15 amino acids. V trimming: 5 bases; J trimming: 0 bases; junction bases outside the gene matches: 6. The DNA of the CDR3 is TGTGCCAGCAGCCCCCGGGGGGGCGTCTCCTACGAGCAGTACTTC. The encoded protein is CASSPRGGVSYEQYF.

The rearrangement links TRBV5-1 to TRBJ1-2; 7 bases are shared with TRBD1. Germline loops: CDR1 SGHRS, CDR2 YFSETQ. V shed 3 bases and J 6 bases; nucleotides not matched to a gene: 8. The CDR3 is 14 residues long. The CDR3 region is CASSSPTGHDGYTF. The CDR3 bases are TGCGCCAGCAGCTCTCCGACAGGGCACGATGGCTACACCTTC. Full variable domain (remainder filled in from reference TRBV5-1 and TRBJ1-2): KAGVTQTPRYLIKTRGQQVTLSCSPISGHRSVSWYQQTPGQGLQFLFEYFSETQRNKGNFPGRFSGRQFSNSRSEMNVSTLELGDSALYLCASSSPTGHDGYTFGSGTRLTVV.

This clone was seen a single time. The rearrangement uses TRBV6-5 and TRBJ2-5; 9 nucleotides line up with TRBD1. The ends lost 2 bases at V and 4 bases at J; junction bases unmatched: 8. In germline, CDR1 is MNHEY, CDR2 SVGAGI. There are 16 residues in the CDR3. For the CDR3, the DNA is TGTGCCAGCAGTTACGGTCCGACAGGGGGGATAGAGACCCAGTACTTC. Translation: CASSYGPTGGIETQYF.

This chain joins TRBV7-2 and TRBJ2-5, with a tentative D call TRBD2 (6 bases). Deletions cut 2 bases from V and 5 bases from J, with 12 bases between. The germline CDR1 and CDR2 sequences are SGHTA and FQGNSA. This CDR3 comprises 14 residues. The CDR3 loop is CASSLQVGTETQYF. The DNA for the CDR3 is TGTGCCAGCAGCTTACAAGTAGGGACTGAGACCCAGTACTTC.

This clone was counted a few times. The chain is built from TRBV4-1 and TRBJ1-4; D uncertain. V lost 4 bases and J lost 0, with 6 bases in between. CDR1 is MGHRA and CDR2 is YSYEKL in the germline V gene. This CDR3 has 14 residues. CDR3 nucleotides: TGCGCCAGCAGCCCCCGGGCAACTAATGAAAAACTGTTTTTT. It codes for CASSPRATNEKLFF.

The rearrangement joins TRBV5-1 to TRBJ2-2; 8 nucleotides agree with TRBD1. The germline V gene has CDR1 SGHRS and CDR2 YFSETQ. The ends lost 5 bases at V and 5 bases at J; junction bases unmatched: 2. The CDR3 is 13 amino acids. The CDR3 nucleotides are TGCGCCAGCAGGGACAGGGATACCGGGGAGCTGTTTTTT. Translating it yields CASRDRDTGELFF. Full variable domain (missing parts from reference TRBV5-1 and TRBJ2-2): KAGVTQTPRYLIKTRGQQVTLSCSPISGHRSVSWYQQTPGQGLQFLFEYFSETQRNKGNFPGRFSGRQFSNSRSEMNVSTLELGDSALYLCASRDRDTGELFFGEGSRLTVL.

The CDR3 bases are TGTGCCAGCAGTTTCCGTAGTGGCCGGGACAGCTCCTACGAGCAGTACTTC. Its protein product is CASSFRSGRDSSYEQYF. The gene calls are TRBV28 and TRBJ2-7; 7 bases fit TRBD1. The CDR3 length is 17 residues. Per the germline V gene, CDR1 is MDHEN and CDR2 is SYDVKM. The ends lost 3 bases at V and 0 bases at J; junction bases unmatched: 11.

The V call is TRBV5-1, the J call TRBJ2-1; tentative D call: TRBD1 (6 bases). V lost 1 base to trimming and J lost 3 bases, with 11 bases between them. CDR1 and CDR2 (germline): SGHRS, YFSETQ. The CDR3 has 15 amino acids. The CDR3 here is CASSLIRDNYNEQFF. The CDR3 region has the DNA TGCGCCAGCAGCTTGATCCGGGACAACTACAATGAGCAGTTCTTC.

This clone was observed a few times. CDR3 in amino acids: CSVIGLAGVPDTQYF. Written as DNA, the CDR3 is TGCAGCGTTATAGGACTAGCGGGGGTCCCAGATACGCAGTATTTT. The chain is built from TRBV29-1 and TRBJ2-3; 13 bases map to TRBD2. The CDR3 length is 15 residues. J gave up 4 bases and V 5 bases, and 6 bases lay outside the gene matches. Germline V lookup: CDR1 SQVTM, CDR2 ANQGSEA.